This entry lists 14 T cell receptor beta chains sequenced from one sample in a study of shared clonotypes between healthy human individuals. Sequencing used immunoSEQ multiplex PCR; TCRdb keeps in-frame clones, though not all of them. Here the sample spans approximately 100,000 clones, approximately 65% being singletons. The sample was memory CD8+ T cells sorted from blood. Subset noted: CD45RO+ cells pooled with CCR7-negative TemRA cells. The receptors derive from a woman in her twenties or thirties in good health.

The CDR3 is CASSELSLGQGNAEQYF. The CDR3 DNA reads as TGTGCCAGCAGTGAACTTAGTCTGGGACAGGGTAATGCCGAGCAGTACTTC. The chain employs TRBV25-1 and TRBJ2-7, with 9 bases lining up with TRBD1. The V and J ends lost 2 bases and 6 bases, in that order; junction bases with no gene match: 14. The CDR3 consists of 17 residues. Germline-derived CDR1 and CDR2 are MGHDK and SYGVNS.

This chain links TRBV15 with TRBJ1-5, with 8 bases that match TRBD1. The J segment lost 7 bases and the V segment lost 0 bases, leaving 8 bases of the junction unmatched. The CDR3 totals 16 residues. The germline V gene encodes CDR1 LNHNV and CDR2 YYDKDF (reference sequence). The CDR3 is CATSRDPGQGGQPQHF. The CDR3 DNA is TGTGCCACCAGCAGAGATCCTGGACAGGGCGGGCAGCCCCAGCATTTT.

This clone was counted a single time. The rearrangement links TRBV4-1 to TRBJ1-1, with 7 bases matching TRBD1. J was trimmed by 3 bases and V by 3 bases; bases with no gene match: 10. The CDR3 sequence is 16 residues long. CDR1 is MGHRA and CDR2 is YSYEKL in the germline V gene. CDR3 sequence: CASSHHWGQTYTEAFF. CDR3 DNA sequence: TGCGCCAGCAGCCACCACTGGGGACAGACATACACTGAAGCTTTCTTT.

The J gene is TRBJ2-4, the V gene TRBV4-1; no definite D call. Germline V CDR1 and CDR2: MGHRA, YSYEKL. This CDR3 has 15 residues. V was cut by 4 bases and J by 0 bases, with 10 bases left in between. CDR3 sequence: CASSPQRLAKNIQYF. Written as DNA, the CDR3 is TGCGCCAGCAGCCCCCAGCGTCTAGCCAAAAACATTCAGTACTTC.

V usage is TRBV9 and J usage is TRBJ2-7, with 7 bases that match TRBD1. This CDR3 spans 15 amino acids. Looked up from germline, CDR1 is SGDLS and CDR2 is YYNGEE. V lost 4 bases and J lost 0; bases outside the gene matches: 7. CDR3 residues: CASSPRAGGSYEQYF. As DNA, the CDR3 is TGTGCCAGCAGCCCGCGGGCAGGGGGCTCCTACGAGCAGTACTTC.

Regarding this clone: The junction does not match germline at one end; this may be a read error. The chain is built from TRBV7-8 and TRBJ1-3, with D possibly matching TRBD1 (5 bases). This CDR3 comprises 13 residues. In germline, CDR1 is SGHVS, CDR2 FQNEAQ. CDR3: CANSPGPGNTIYF. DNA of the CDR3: TGTGCCAACAGCCCGGGGCCTGGAAACACCATATATTTT.

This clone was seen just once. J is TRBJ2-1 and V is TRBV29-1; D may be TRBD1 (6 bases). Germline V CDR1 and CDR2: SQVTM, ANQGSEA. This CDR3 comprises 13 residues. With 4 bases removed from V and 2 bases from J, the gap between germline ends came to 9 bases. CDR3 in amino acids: CSVVRGPYNEQFF. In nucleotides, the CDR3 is TGCAGCGTTGTCAGGGGCCCCTACAATGAGCAGTTCTTC.

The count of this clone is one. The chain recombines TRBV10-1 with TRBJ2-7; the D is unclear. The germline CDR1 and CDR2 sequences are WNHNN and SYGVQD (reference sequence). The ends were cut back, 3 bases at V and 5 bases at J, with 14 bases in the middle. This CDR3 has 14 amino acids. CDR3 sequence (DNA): TGCGCCAGCAGTGAATCCTTGGTGGGAAACGAGCAGTACTTC. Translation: CASSESLVGNEQYF.

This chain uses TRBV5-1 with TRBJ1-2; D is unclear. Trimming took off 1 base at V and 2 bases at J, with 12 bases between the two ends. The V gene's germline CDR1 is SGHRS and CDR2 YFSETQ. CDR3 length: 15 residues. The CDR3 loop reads CASSLTRRSNYGYTF. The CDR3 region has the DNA TGCGCCAGCAGCTTGACGCGGAGGTCGAACTATGGCTACACCTTC.

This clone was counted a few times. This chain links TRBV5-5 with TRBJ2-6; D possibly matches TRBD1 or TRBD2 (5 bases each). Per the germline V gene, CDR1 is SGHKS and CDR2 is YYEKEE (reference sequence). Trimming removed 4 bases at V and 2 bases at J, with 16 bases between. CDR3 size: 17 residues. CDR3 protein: CASSMGTSATGANVLTF. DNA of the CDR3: TGTGCCAGCAGCATGGGGACCTCGGCCACTGGGGCCAACGTCCTGACTTTC.

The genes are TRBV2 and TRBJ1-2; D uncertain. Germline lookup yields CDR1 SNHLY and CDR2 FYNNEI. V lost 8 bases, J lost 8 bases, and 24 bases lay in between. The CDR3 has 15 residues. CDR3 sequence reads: CASRRRHLASGGYTF. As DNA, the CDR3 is TGTGCCAGCCGGAGGAGGCACTTGGCCTCTGGGGGCTACACCTTC.

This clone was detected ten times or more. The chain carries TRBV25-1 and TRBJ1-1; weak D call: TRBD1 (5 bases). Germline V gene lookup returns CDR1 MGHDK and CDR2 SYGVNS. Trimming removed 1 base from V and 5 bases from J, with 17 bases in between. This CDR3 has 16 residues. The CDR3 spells CASSESSQGLGTEAFF. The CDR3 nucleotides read TGTGCCAGCAGTGAATCCAGTCAGGGTCTAGGTACTGAAGCTTTCTTT. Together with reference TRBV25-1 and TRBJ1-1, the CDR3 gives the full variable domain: EADIYQTPRYLVIGTGKKITLECSQTMGHDKMYWYQQDPGMELHLIHYSYGVNSTEKGDLSSESTVSRIRTEHFPLTLESARPSHTSQYLCASSESSQGLGTEAFFGQGTRLTVV.

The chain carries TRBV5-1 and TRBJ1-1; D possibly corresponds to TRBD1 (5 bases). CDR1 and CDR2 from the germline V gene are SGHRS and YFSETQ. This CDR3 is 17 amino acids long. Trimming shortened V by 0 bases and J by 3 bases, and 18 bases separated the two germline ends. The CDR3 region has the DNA TGCGCCAGCAGCTTGGAATCATACCAGGGATTCTACACTGAAGCTTTCTTT. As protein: CASSLESYQGFYTEAFF.

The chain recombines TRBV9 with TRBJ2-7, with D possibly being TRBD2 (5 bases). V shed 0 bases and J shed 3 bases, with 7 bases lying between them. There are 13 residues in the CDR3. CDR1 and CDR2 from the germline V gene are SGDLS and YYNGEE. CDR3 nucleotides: TGTGCCAGCAGCGTAGGGGCGGGCTACGAGCAGTACTTC. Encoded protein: CASSVGAGYEQYF.